This T cell receptor beta chain stems from a study of identical twins. Trimming pared 6 bases from V and 7 bases from J, leaving 18 bases between. The CDR3 length is 14 residues. This clonotype was counted between two and nine times. Template switching supplied a universal primer site; unique molecular identifiers were carried on the cDNA. MiXCR was run by TCRdb on the 5' RACE reads, yielding one entry per CDR3 protein. This table has about 790,000 distinct CDR3 sequences, 15% to 20% appearing once. These sequences were also reported in another study, on T cells expressing NK-cell markers.

This chain connects TRBV12-3 or TRBV12-4 to TRBJ1-1; D not certain. The receptor's source is a woman aged 18-35 years in good health. Sequencing was performed on PBMCs. DNA for the CDR3: TGTGCCAGCAGGCCATTGGGGAAGATAGGTGAAGCTTTCTTT. Translated: CASRPLGKIGEAFF.